This T cell receptor beta chain was identified during a study of T-cell reconstitution after alpha-beta-depleted transplantation in children. This clonotype has ten or more counts. Germline V gene data show CDR1 as KGHDR and CDR2 as SFDVKD. Trimming removed 6 bases from V and 7 bases from J; junction bases left unmatched: 10. The CDR3 is 16 amino acids. Unique molecular identifiers were incorporated into the prepared TCRbeta library. TCRdb fed the PCR reads into MiXCR, producing one record per CDR3 protein. The sample consists of around 400,000 distinct CDR3 sequences, approximately 11% of them appearing once.

The sequence was obtained from a human donor who donated a stem cell graft to a child with acute myeloid leukemia. Sequencing was performed on PBMCs from the stem cell graft donor, taken from the stem cell graft. V and J are TRBV24-1 and TRBJ2-1, with 11 bases lining up with TRBD1. CDR3 sequence (DNA): TGTGCCACCAGTAGAGGACAGGGGGCAATTTCGAATGAGCAGTTCTTC. It yields the protein CATSRGQGAISNEQFF.